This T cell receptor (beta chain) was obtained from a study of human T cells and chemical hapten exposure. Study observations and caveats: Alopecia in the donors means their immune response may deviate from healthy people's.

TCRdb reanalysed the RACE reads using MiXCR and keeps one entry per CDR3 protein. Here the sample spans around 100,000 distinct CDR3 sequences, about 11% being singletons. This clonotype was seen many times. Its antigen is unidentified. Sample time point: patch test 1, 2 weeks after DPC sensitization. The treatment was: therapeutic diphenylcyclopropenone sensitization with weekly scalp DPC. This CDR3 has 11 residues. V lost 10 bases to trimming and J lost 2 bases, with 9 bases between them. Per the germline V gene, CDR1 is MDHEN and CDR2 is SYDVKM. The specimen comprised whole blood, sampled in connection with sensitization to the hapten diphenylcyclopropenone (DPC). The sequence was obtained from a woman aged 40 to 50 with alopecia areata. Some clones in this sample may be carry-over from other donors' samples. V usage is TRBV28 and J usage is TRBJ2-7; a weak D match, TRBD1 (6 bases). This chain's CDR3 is CATRGTYEQYF. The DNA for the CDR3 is TGTGCCACTAGGGGGACCTACGAGCAGTACTTC.